The present TCR beta chain was sequenced within a study of T cell responses to AZD1222 COVID-19 vaccine. Study-level results: Among the donors, most were white British and more were female, and clonal diversity was possibly underestimated.

This clone was seen a single time. Its target is not known. J lost 11 bases, V lost 5 bases, and 8 bases had no gene match. CDR1 SGHTA and CDR2 FQGNSA come from the germline V gene. The CDR3 is 13 residues long. The table came from immunoSEQ multiplex PCR; TCRdb's copy has only in-frame clones and leaves some out. The sample lists some 80,000 clones, around nine tenths occurring once. The sample here was peripheral blood, taken 28 days after the second AZD1222 dose. This receptor was taken from an adult who received the AZD1222 COVID-19 vaccine. The V and J genes are TRBV7-2 and TRBJ1-1; 10 nucleotides line up with TRBD1. The CDR3 coding sequence is TGTGCCAGCAGCGGGTCGACAGGGGGCTCGGCTTTCTTT. Translating it yields CASSGSTGGSAFF.